This T cell receptor (beta chain) is drawn from a study of shared clonotypes between healthy human individuals. The DNA input per sorted-subset replicate PCR was 150 to 200 ng, corresponding to 25,000 to 30,000 T cell genomes. Original processing methods: Junction-only sequences produced by ImmunoSEQ had no quality scores, so filtering differed. Measured with immunoSEQ multiplex PCR; TCRdb has only the in-frame clones, and not every one. That table supplies the V and J calls and clone size; D and trimming were determined from the DNA. Among 2 million to 2.5 million clones, about 94% were seen once, and the ten largest hold roughly 0.13%. From germline, CDR1 is SGHAT and CDR2 FQNNGV. V dropped 0 bases and J dropped 8 bases, with 11 bases sitting between them. There are 15 residues in the CDR3. This clone was found a few times.

V is TRBV11-2 and J is TRBJ1-6; D uncertain. Sequenced: naive CD4+ T cells sorted from blood. Documented subset: CD45RA+ positively selected. This receptor was identified in a man between 18 and 29 years old in good health. The CDR3 spells CASSLDRLPYSPLHF. In DNA, the CDR3 is TGTGCCAGCAGCTTAGACAGGTTGCCCTATTCACCCCTCCACTTT. Using reference TRBV11-2 and TRBJ1-6 for the parts outside the CDR3, the full variable domain is EAGVAQSPRYKIIEKRQSVAFWCNPISGHATLYWYQQILGQGPKLLIQFQNNGVVDDSQLPKDRFSAERLKGVDSTLKIQPAKLEDSAVYLCASSLDRLPYSPLHFGNGTRLTVT.